The 28 T cell receptor beta chains below come from one sample, sequenced in a study of post-analysis software for immune sequencing data. Unique molecular identifiers were built into the TCR beta cDNA libraries. TCRdb passed the PCR reads through MiXCR, listing each CDR3 protein once. Altogether 350,000 to 450,000 distinct CDR3 sequences are present, approximately 38% being singletons, with the ten largest covering over 10%. Findings of the study overall: Among about 5 TRBV segments more frequent in patients than controls were TRBV5-6, TRBV5-1 and TRBV20-1.

These receptors lack a known antigen. The sample was blood. Source of these receptors: a girl aged 10 to 17 with multiple sclerosis.

The rearrangement uses TRBV4-3 and TRBJ1-1, with a weak D call TRBD1 (5 bases). V lost 4 bases and J 5 bases, leaving 14 bases between the germline ends. CDR1 and CDR2 (germline): LGHNA, YSLEER. The CDR3 extends over 14 amino acids. The CDR3 DNA reads as TGCGCCAGCAGCCCTTGGAGGGGAAAGACTGAAGCTTTCTTT. This gives the protein CASSPWRGKTEAFF.

Concerning this clonotype: Because the CDR3 is missing its conserved closing phenylalanine or tryptophan, this is likely a read error. The V and J genes are TRBV9 and TRBJ2-1; D is perhaps TRBD1 or TRBD2 (6 bases each). Looked up from germline, CDR1 is SGDLS and CDR2 is YYNGEE. The CDR3 has 15 residues. V was cut by 2 bases and J by 6 bases, with 15 bases left in between. CDR3 in amino acids: CASSVGWTAGNEQFL. CDR3 nucleotides: TGTGCCAGCAGCGTGGGGTGGACAGCGGGCAATGAGCAGTTCTTA.

This clonotype was found a few times. This sequence joins TRBV12-3 or TRBV12-4 and TRBJ1-2, with D possibly matching TRBD1 (5 bases). The V and J ends lost 7 bases and 4 bases respectively, with 13 bases between them. This CDR3 region has 13 residues. CDR3 sequence (DNA): TGTGCCAGCACCCTAGACAGCGTCTATGGCTACACCTTC. Residues: CASTLDSVYGYTF.

This clonotype was detected a few times. V usage is TRBV12-3 or TRBV12-4 and J usage is TRBJ2-3; possibly TRBD1 for D (6 bases). The V and J ends lost 0 bases and 6 bases respectively, with 13 bases between them. The CDR3 has 15 residues. The CDR3: CASSLAGGSPDTQYF. For the CDR3, the DNA is TGTGCCAGCAGTTTAGCAGGGGGTAGCCCGGATACGCAGTATTTT.

Comment on this clonotype: This clone may be a read error of a much larger clone one base away. V gene TRBV29-1 combines with J gene TRBJ2-1; 9 bases align to TRBD1. The germline V gene encodes CDR1 SQVTM and CDR2 ANQGSEA. CDR3 size: 17 residues. The J segment lost 9 bases and the V segment lost 6 bases, leaving 21 bases of the junction unmatched. The CDR3 DNA sequence: TGCAGCGTCGACAACCGGTGGGGACAGGGTTCCGAAAGTGAGCAGTTCTTC. Protein: CSVDNRWGQGSESEQFF.

This clonotype came up a few times. The genes are TRBV9 and TRBJ1-6; 9 bases fit TRBD1. This CDR3 is built from 17 residues. Germline trimming cut 4 bases from V and 9 bases from J; bases unmatched to any gene: 14. Germline V CDR1 and CDR2: SGDLS, YYNGEE. The DNA for the CDR3 is TGTGCCAGCAGCCCCCACAGAGTCCCGGGACAGGGTTCACCCCTCCACTTT. Translating gives CASSPHRVPGQGSPLHF.

This clonotype was seen a few times. This sequence joins TRBV10-1 and TRBJ2-3; D is perhaps TRBD1 (5 bases). There are 14 residues in the CDR3. Germline V gene lookup returns CDR1 WNHNN and CDR2 SYGVQD (reference sequence). CDR3 protein: CAPGTDKSTDTQYF. CDR3 coding DNA: TGCGCGCCAGGAACGGACAAAAGCACAGATACGCAGTATTTT.

The gene calls are TRBV12-3 or TRBV12-4 and TRBJ2-1, with 7 bases identical to TRBD1. J gave up 4 bases and V 6 bases, and 9 bases lay outside the gene matches. CDR3 length equals 15 residues. CDR3 coding DNA: TGTGCCAGCAGCCAACAGGGGACCCGTTACAATGAGCAGTTCTTC. Translating it yields CASSQQGTRYNEQFF.

This clonotype came up many times. The rearrangement uses TRBV7-3 and TRBJ2-3, with D perhaps matching TRBD1 (5 bases). This CDR3 is built from 13 residues. Trimming shortened V by 3 bases and J by 1 base, and 5 bases separated the two germline ends. CDR1 SGHTA and CDR2 FQGTGA come from the germline V gene. CDR3 sequence (DNA): TGTGCCAGCAGCTTGACAGGCACAGATACGCAGTATTTT. Encoded protein: CASSLTGTDTQYF.

The gene calls are TRBV29-1 and TRBJ1-2, with D uncertain. The CDR3 length is 12 residues. V was shortened by 4 bases and J by 3 bases, with 9 bases between the two germline ends. CDR1 is SQVTM and CDR2 is ANQGSEA in the germline V gene. The CDR3 bases are TGCAGCGTTGGAGGGTTGGACTATGGCTACACCTTC. This translates into CSVGGLDYGYTF.

The CDR3 DNA sequence: TGCGCCAGCAGCTTGTCGACCGGATCTGAGGGTGAGCAGTTCTTC. Residues: CASSLSTGSEGEQFF. V and J are TRBV5-1 and TRBJ2-1; a possible D gene is TRBD2 (5 bases). V gave up 1 base and J gave up 9 bases, with 17 bases separating them. This CDR3 is built from 15 residues. Germline V gene data show CDR1 as SGHRS and CDR2 as YFSETQ.

This clonotype was observed a handful of times. V and J are TRBV27 and TRBJ2-7, with 8 positions matching TRBD1. Looked up from germline, CDR1 is MNHEY and CDR2 is SMNVEV (reference sequence). V shed 5 bases, J shed 5 bases, and the junction held 14 bases outside the gene matches. The CDR3 is 16 amino acids. CDR3 amino acids: CASSLLPDRGLNEQYF. CDR3 DNA: TGTGCCAGCAGTCTCCTTCCCGACAGGGGATTAAACGAGCAGTACTTC.

The sample holds a few counts of this clonotype. The chain links TRBV7-9 to TRBJ2-7; 7 bases are a match to TRBD1. This CDR3 has 15 residues. CDR1 and CDR2 from the germline V gene are SEHNR and FQNEAQ (reference sequence). After removal of 1 base from V and 5 bases from J, the junction contained 8 bases not matched to a gene. The CDR3 DNA reads as TGTGCCAGCAGCTTAGGTTCGCGACAGGGTGACGAGCAGTACTTC. It encodes CASSLGSRQGDEQYF.

The rearrangement uses TRBV27 and TRBJ2-3; 7 bases are shared with TRBD2. There are 16 residues in the CDR3. Germline assignment: CDR1 MNHEY and CDR2 SMNVEV (reference sequence). Unmatched junction bases numbered 8, after V lost 2 bases and J lost 3 bases. CDR3 region: CASSLLGGTSTDTQYF. In nucleotides, the CDR3 is TGTGCCAGCAGTTTACTCGGGGGGACTTCGACAGATACGCAGTATTTT.

This clonotype was picked up many times. The chain combines TRBV9 with TRBJ1-2; a weak D match, TRBD1 (5 bases). CDR3 length: 14 residues. The V and J ends lost 4 bases and 1 base respectively, with 11 bases between them. CDR1 and CDR2 (germline): SGDLS, YYNGEE. The CDR3 spells CASSPLGGNYGYTF. CDR3 sequence (DNA): TGTGCCAGCAGCCCCCTCGGGGGTAACTATGGCTACACCTTC.

This clonotype was seen only a few times. CDR3 sequence: CASRKPNGGYTF. CDR3 nucleotides: TGTGCCAGCAGAAAACCCAATGGCGGCTACACCTTC. The chain couples TRBV5-6 to TRBJ1-2; D is unresolved. CDR3 length equals 12 residues. V was trimmed by 5 bases and J by 8 bases, leaving 13 bases between them. Germline lookup yields CDR1 SGHDT and CDR2 YYEEEE.

The chain employs TRBV9 and TRBJ2-4, with D possibly being TRBD1 (6 bases). This CDR3 comprises 16 residues. Trimming cost V 4 bases and J 0 bases, with 14 bases left between them. Germline V gene lookup returns CDR1 SGDLS and CDR2 YYNGEE. This chain's CDR3 is CASSPRQVGAKNIQYF. As DNA, the CDR3 is TGTGCCAGCAGCCCACGACAGGTCGGAGCCAAAAACATTCAGTACTTC.

This clonotype was seen a handful of times. The chain has TRBV24-1 and TRBJ2-5; TRBD1 or TRBD2 may be the D gene (5 bases each). The DNA end favors TRBJ2-7, so the J call may be wrong. The CDR3 sequence is 15 residues long. Germline V gives CDR1 KGHDR, CDR2 SFDVKD. The CDR3 loop is CATSDAGRGKDEQYF. CDR3 nucleotide sequence: TGTGCCACCAGTGATGCAGGGAGAGGGAAGGACGAGCAGTACTTC.

V usage is TRBV3-1 and J usage is TRBJ2-5, with unresolved D. The last part of the DNA fits TRBJ2-7 better; the J call may be wrong. This CDR3 has 14 amino acids. Germline V lookup: CDR1 LGHDT, CDR2 YNNKEL (reference sequence). CDR3 bases: TGTGCCAGCAGCCAAGATCTCGCGCAGTACGAGCAGTACTTC. It translates to CASSQDLAQYEQYF.

The V call is TRBV7-2, the J call TRBJ1-4; 9 nucleotides line up with TRBD1. The trim removed 4 bases at V and 7 bases at J, leaving 13 bases unmatched. The CDR3 loop spans 17 amino acids. The V gene's germline CDR1 is SGHTA and CDR2 FQGNSA. The CDR3 sequence: CASSWPGTGSDGEKLFF. The CDR3 DNA sequence: TGTGCCAGCAGCTGGCCAGGGACAGGGAGCGATGGTGAAAAACTGTTTTTT.

The gene calls are TRBV6-1 and TRBJ2-5; TRBD2 aligns across 8 bases. Germline CDR1 and CDR2: MNHNS and SASEGT. There are 18 residues in the CDR3. The junction had 12 bases not matched to a gene; V was cut back by 1 base and J by 2 bases. The CDR3 loop is CASSEEGRGENPQETQYF. In nucleotides, the CDR3 is TGTGCCAGCAGTGAAGAGGGGCGGGGGGAGAATCCACAAGAGACCCAGTACTTC.

Comments on this clonotype: The junction shows a germline mismatch at one end, possibly a read error. V is TRBV6-1 and J is TRBJ2-6; TRBD1 matches 8 bases. CDR3 length equals 16 residues. CDR1 MNHNS and CDR2 SASEGT come from the germline V gene. The CDR3 loop reads CASSVDRVTGTNVLTF. The DNA of the CDR3 is TGTGCCAGCAGTGTGGACAGGGTGACTGGGACCAACGTCCTGACTTTC.

The chain has TRBV4-2 and TRBJ1-1; D is uncertain. The germline CDR1 and CDR2 sequences are LGHNA and YNFKEQ. The length of the CDR3 is 13 residues. Trimming removed 4 bases at V and 3 bases at J, with 9 bases between. CDR3 sequence (DNA): TGTGCCAGCAGCCCACGACAAGACACTGAAGCTTTCTTT. Its translation is CASSPRQDTEAFF.

The chain has TRBV7-2 and TRBJ2-3; possibly TRBD1 for D (6 bases). The V and J ends lost 1 base and 2 bases respectively, with 7 bases between them. CDR1 and CDR2 from the germline V gene are SGHTA and FQGNSA. CDR3 length: 14 residues. The CDR3, as DNA: TGTGCCAGCAGCTTAGGGGACACCACAGATACGCAGTATTTT. Translated, it gives CASSLGDTTDTQYF.

This clonotype occurred a few times. The chain combines TRBV20-1 with TRBJ2-7; D is uncertain. The V gene's germline CDR1 is DFQATT and CDR2 SNEGSKA (reference sequence). CDR3 length: 11 amino acids. The V end was cut by 4 bases, the J end by 5 bases, with 9 bases between. CDR3 DNA sequence: TGCAGTGCTACCAACCCCAACGAGCAGTACTTC. It specifies CSATNPNEQYF.

This rearrangement joins TRBV4-1 to TRBJ2-7; TRBD2 is a possible D gene (7 bases). CDR1 and CDR2 from the germline V gene are MGHRA and YSYEKL. This CDR3 has 15 residues. V was shortened by 3 bases and J by 1 base, with 13 bases between the two germline ends. CDR3 in amino acids: CASSHQGGGSYEQYF. In DNA, the CDR3 is TGCGCCAGCAGCCACCAAGGGGGGGGATCCTACGAGCAGTACTTC.

The chain has TRBV13 and TRBJ2-3; 8 nucleotides match TRBD2. The germline gives CDR1 PRHDT, CDR2 FYEKMQ (reference sequence). The CDR3 sequence is 17 residues long. V lost 7 bases and J lost 4; bases outside the gene matches: 16. The CDR3, as DNA: TGTGCCAGCAAGGCAGCGGGGGCCACACCCCCCGCAGATACGCAGTATTTT. This codes for CASKAAGATPPADTQYF. Full variable domain (outside the CDR3, taken from reference TRBV13 and TRBJ2-3): AAGVIQSPRHLIKEKRETATLKCYPIPRHDTVYWYQQGPGQDPQFLISFYEKMQSDKGSIPDRFSAQQFSDYHSELNMSSLELGDSALYFCASKAAGATPPADTQYFGPGTRLTVL.

The chain couples TRBV7-9 to TRBJ2-1, with 7 bases that match TRBD2. Unmatched junction bases numbered 2, after V lost 5 bases and J lost 10 bases. The germline V gene encodes CDR1 SEHNR and CDR2 FQNEAQ (reference sequence). CDR3 length: 11 residues. The CDR3 sequence is CASSPGLEQFF. DNA of the CDR3: TGTGCCAGCAGCCCGGGACTAGAGCAGTTCTTC.